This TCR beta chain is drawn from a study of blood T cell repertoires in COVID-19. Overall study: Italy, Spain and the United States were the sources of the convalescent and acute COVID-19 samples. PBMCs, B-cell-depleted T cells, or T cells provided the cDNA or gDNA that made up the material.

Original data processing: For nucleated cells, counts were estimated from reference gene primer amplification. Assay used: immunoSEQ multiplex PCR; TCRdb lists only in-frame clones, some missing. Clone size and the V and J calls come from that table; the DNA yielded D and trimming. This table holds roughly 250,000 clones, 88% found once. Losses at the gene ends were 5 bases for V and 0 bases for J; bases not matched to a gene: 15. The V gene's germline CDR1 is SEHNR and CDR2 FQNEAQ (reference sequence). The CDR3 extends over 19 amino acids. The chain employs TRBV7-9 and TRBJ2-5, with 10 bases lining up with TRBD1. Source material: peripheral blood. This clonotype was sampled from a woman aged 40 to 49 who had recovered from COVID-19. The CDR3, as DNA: TGTGCCAGCAGCCAAATCGGGACAGGGGCCCCCTTCAACCAAGAGACCCAGTACTTC. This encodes CASSQIGTGAPFNQETQYF. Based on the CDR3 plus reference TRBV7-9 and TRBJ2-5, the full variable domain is DTGVSQNPRHKITKRGQNVTFRCDPISEHNRLYWYRQTLGQGPEFLTYFQNEAQLEKSRLLSDRFSAERPKGSFSTLEIQRTEQGDSAMYLCASSQIGTGAPFNQETQYFGPGTRLLVL.